The clone carrying this T cell receptor (beta chain) was observed a handful of times. Its antigen is still unknown. V shed 5 bases and J shed 1 base, with 14 bases lying between them. Germline CDR1 reads DFQATT; CDR2 reads SNEGSKA (reference sequence). This CDR3 has 14 residues. Library preparation for TCR beta used quantitative 5'-RACE with molecular barcodes. TCRdb used MiXCR to reprocess the 5' RACE reads, holding one entry per CDR3 protein. The data contain 150,000 to 200,000 distinct CDR3 sequences, around a sixth of them singletons. This sample is part of a study of CD8 T cells in ankylosing spondylitis. Notes on the study in general: Peripheral blood held disease-linked clones only at relatively low frequency, and these were CD8+. Disease-linked clones reportedly concentrated significantly in matched ankylosing spondylitis synovial fluid.

The chain is built from TRBV20-1 and TRBJ1-1; D is perhaps TRBD1 (5 bases). Material for sequencing was blood, either unsorted or a sorted T cell fraction (not recorded which). This receptor was taken from a male donor aged 10 to 30 with ankylosing spondylitis or in good health (not recorded which). DNA for the CDR3: TGCAGTGCTCAGCAGGGACGGAGGAACACTGAAGCTTTCTTT. This codes for CSAQQGRRNTEAFF.